These T cell receptor beta chains were read from a single sample in a study of post-analysis software for immune sequencing data. TCRdb passed the PCR reads through MiXCR, listing each CDR3 protein once. The sample lists 350,000 to 500,000 distinct CDR3 sequences, 35% to 45% seen once, with around 8% in the top ten. Sequencing was carried out using blood. These receptors came from a girl aged 2-10 years with multiple sclerosis. Each CDR3 is given with its conserved first and last residue. Rows may omit the clone size; those that give it use once, few, many or a size class.

TRBV5-1,TRBJ2-5,-,CASSLFAPPAETRYF
TRBV12-3/TRBV12-4,TRBJ2-1,-,CASRPPGLAGVNEQFF
TRBV6-2/TRBV6-3,TRBJ2-2,-,CASSPGAVPTGELFF
TRBV29-1,TRBJ2-1,few,CSAGQGFYNEQFF
TRBV5-6,TRBJ1-2,-,CASSFNSGPGSGYTF
TRBV25-1,TRBJ2-3,few,CASSEGLLGADTQYF
TRBV5-1,TRBJ1-1,-,CASSLLGQLGEAFF
TRBV6-6,TRBJ2-7,few,CASSSTTGASYEQYF
TRBV7-6,TRBJ1-1,-,CASSPPGLKGAFF
TRBV20-1,TRBJ2-1,-,CSARGRTGGVGNEQFF
TRBV6-2/TRBV6-3,TRBJ2-7,many,CASSYSREQYF
TRBV27,TRBJ2-3,few,CASSWVPDTQYF
TRBV16,TRBJ1-2,-,CASSQWTAGTYGYTF
TRBV5-1,TRBJ2-6,-,CASSPNQAGANVLTF
TRBV7-6,TRBJ2-5,-,CASSPLPRGRETQYF
TRBV28,TRBJ2-7,-,CASSLNREGAEQYF
TRBV7-9,TRBJ2-7,-,CASSPLGDYEQYF
TRBV10-1,TRBJ2-5,few,CASSDPSTGRETQYF
TRBV21-1,-,-,CASRSSRQNCEQYF
TRBV11-2,TRBJ1-4,-,CASSRRQGQNEKLFF
TRBV27,TRBJ2-7,-,CASSTTGGPFYEQYF
TRBV12-3/TRBV12-4,TRBJ1-4,few,CASSLTGGAGGKLFF